This T cell receptor beta chain was sequenced for a study of shared clonotypes between healthy human individuals. Germline V gene sequence: CDR1 LNHDA, CDR2 SQIVND (reference sequence). The CDR3 runs 16 residues. V gave up 2 bases and J gave up 2 bases; unmatched junction bases: 8. Points from the study as a whole: A small donor pool kept down the genetic and exposure-history diversity that was represented.

Clones were sequenced by immunoSEQ multiplex PCR, and TCRdb holds only the in-frame ones, with some missing. The profile shows about 460,000 clones, roughly four fifths of them singletons. Genomic DNA for unsorted samples, which was extracted with the QIAamp DNA Blood Mini kit, came from some 84 million PBMCs. Worth noting for this clone: The antigen is undetermined.

This TCR derives from a woman aged 40 to 55 in good health. Some clones in this sample may be carry-over from other donors' samples. Sequenced: PBMCs. V gene TRBV19 combines with J gene TRBJ1-2; 7 bases align to TRBD1. The CDR3 DNA reads as TGTGCCAGTAGTATACTCGACAGGGTTTTGAACTATGGCTACACCTTC. It codes for CASSILDRVLNYGYTF.